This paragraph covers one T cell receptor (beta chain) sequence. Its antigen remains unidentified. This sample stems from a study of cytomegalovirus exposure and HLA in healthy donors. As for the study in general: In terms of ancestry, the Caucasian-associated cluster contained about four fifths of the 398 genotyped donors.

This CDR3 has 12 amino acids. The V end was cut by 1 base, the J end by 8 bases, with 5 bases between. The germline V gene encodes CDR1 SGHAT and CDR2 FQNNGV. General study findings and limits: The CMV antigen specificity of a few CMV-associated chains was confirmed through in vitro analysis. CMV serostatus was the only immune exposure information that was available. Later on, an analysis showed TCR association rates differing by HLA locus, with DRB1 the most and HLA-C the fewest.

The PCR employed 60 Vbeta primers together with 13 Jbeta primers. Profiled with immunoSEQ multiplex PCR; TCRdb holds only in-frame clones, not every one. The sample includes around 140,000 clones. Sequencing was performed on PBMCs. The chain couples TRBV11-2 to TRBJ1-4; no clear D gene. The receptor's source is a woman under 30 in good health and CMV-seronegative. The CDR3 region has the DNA TGTGCCAGCAGCTTAGCTGGCGAAAAACTGTTTTTT. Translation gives CASSLAGEKLFF.